The 2 T cell receptor beta chains below all came from one sample that was sequenced in a study of radiotherapy plus CTLA-4 blockade in lung cancer (dated by TCRdb to the late 2010s). Libraries were constructed by the immunoSEQ multiplex PCR assay. This immuneACCESS table, as held by TCRdb, lists in-frame sequences with V and J called but not all clones. Of the missing ones, under half trace to an unresolved V gene in checked studies; the others have no known cause. This sample has about 29,000 clones in its table, and approximately 78% of those were observed once. Under 30% of the sample is held by the ten biggest clonotypes. The sequences come from peripheral blood, collected from a patient treated with radiotherapy plus ipilimumab. These receptor sequences come from a human donor with non-small cell lung cancer that progressed on radiotherapy plus ipilimumab.

The chain couples TRBV4-2 to TRBJ1-2; D gene ambiguous. V lost 0 bases and J lost 2, with 13 bases in between. The CDR3 is 16 amino acids. Germline CDR1 LGHNA, CDR2 YNFKEQ. The CDR3 loop reads CASSQDLGTRNYGYTF. As DNA, the CDR3 is TGTGCCAGCAGCCAAGATCTGGGCACCCGGAACTATGGCTACACCTTC.

This clone appeared once. The chain couples TRBV7-3 to TRBJ2-4; tentatively, D is TRBD2 (6 bases). The CDR3 loop spans 16 amino acids. The V gene's germline CDR1 is SGHTA and CDR2 FQGTGA. Trimming pared 4 bases from V and 0 bases from J, leaving 13 bases between. Here the CDR3 DNA reads TGTGCCAGCAGCTCAGATGGGACTCTAGCCAAAAACATTCAGTACTTC. Residues: CASSSDGTLAKNIQYF.